One sample yielded the 24 T cell receptor beta chains listed below, sequenced in a study of CD8 T cells in Susac syndrome. An input of about 0.45 to 1 ug of RNA was subjected to reverse transcription using random hexamers. TCRdb ran MiXCR on the immunoSEQ multiplex PCR reads and lists one entry per CDR3 protein. Of some 170,000 distinct CDR3 sequences listed, approximately 93% are singletons. The material sequenced was CD4+ T cells from PBMCs. The receptors shown here come from a human donor with multiple sclerosis.

This chain links TRBV6-1 with TRBJ2-1; D remains ambiguous. Germline-derived CDR1 and CDR2 are MNHNS and SASEGT. V lost 6 bases to trimming and J lost 5 bases, with 20 bases between them. The CDR3 is 16 amino acids. The CDR3 DNA reads as TGTGCCAGCAGCCTAACCCTTGCACGCCGAGACAATGAGCAGTTCTTC. Protein: CASSLTLARRDNEQFF.

This rearrangement joins TRBV24-1 to TRBJ2-2; 9 positions agree with TRBD2. V dropped 4 bases and J dropped 4; count of bases not matched to a gene: 6. This CDR3 contains 16 residues. CDR1 and CDR2 from the germline V gene are KGHDR and SFDVKD. CDR3 sequence reads: CATSDPGLAVTGELFF. The DNA of the CDR3 is TGTGCCACCAGTGACCCGGGACTAGCAGTCACCGGGGAGCTGTTTTTT.

The chain employs TRBV5-1 and TRBJ1-1; 9 bases are shared with TRBD1. Germline CDR1 SGHRS, CDR2 YFSETQ. V was clipped by 3 bases and J by 3 bases; unmatched bases: 3. The CDR3 has 14 amino acids. CDR3 amino acids: CASSWTGVDTEAFF. CDR3 coding DNA: TGCGCCAGCAGCTGGACAGGGGTCGACACTGAAGCTTTCTTT.

The chain couples TRBV20-1 to TRBJ1-1; 8 nucleotides align to TRBD1. The ends lost 2 bases at V and 0 bases at J; junction bases unmatched: 8. This CDR3 region has 16 residues. Germline V gene sequence: CDR1 DFQATT, CDR2 SNEGSKA (reference sequence). CDR3: CSARPENRGMNTEAFF. In nucleotides, the CDR3 is TGCAGTGCTAGACCAGAGAACAGGGGGATGAACACTGAAGCTTTCTTT.

The chain combines TRBV30 with TRBJ2-7; 7 positions agree with TRBD2. Unmatched junction bases numbered 16, after V lost 5 bases and J lost 3 bases. This CDR3 is built from 16 residues. The V gene's germline CDR1 is GTSNPN and CDR2 SVGIG (reference sequence). CDR3 amino acids: CAWGTFGLAENYEQYF. CDR3 DNA sequence: TGTGCCTGGGGCACGTTTGGGCTAGCGGAAAACTACGAGCAGTACTTC.

The rearrangement links TRBV12-3 or TRBV12-4 to TRBJ1-5; D gene ambiguous. This CDR3 is built from 13 residues. Trimming took 5 bases from V and 11 from J, leaving 16 bases between them. CDR3 nucleotide sequence: TGTGCCAGCAGTCCTGACCAACCTTTTGCCCAGCATTTT. It is translated as CASSPDQPFAQHF.

The chain couples TRBV30 to TRBJ2-3; tentative D call: TRBD1 (6 bases). V dropped 3 bases and J dropped 0 bases, with 10 bases sitting between them. This CDR3 is 14 amino acids long. Per the germline V gene, CDR1 is GTSNPN and CDR2 is SVGIG (reference sequence). The CDR3 DNA reads TGTGCCTGGAGGTCGGGACAAAGCACAGATACGCAGTATTTT. This sequence encodes CAWRSGQSTDTQYF.

This clonotype occurred once. This chain uses TRBV20-1 with TRBJ2-1, with 12 bases lining up with TRBD2. Germline V gene data show CDR1 as DFQATT and CDR2 as SNEGSKA (reference sequence). The CDR3 spans 15 residues. The V and J ends lost 5 bases and 9 bases, in that order; junction bases with no gene match: 11. The CDR3 region has the DNA TGCAGTGCTGGTGCTCCGCTAGCGGGAGGGGGTGAGCAGTTCTTC. Protein product: CSAGAPLAGGGEQFF.

V gene TRBV24-1 combines with J gene TRBJ1-1; no firm D call. CDR3 size: 15 residues. V lost 0 bases, J lost 1 base, and 8 bases lay in between. Germline CDR1 and CDR2: KGHDR and SFDVKD. The CDR3, as DNA: TGTGCCACCAGTGATTTGGAGGGAAGGAACACTGAAGCTTTCTTT. It is translated as CATSDLEGRNTEAFF.

V usage is TRBV19 and J usage is TRBJ2-1, with D possibly being TRBD2 (6 bases). The CDR3 has 12 amino acids. CDR1 and CDR2 from the germline V gene are LNHDA and SQIVND (reference sequence). V was trimmed by 6 bases and J by 4 bases, leaving 7 bases between them. In DNA, the CDR3 is TGTGCCAGTAGGGAGGGGTACAATGAGCAGTTCTTC. This gives the protein CASREGYNEQFF. The full variable domain, in which reference TRBV19 and TRBJ2-1 provide the parts outside the CDR3, is DGGITQSPKYLFRKEGQNVTLSCEQNLNHDAMYWYRQDPGQGLRLIYYSQIVNDFQKGDIAEGYSVSREKKESFPLTVTSAQKNPTAFYLCASREGYNEQFFGPGTRLTVL.

A single count supports this clonotype. This rearrangement joins TRBV2 to TRBJ1-5; 8 nucleotides line up with TRBD1. Trimming cost V 4 bases and J 5 bases; bases outside gene matches: 4. The CDR3 has 14 amino acids. CDR1 SNHLY and CDR2 FYNNEI come from the germline V gene. CDR3: CASSADRVYQPQHF. CDR3 in DNA: TGTGCCAGCAGTGCGGACAGGGTGTATCAGCCCCAGCATTTT.

The V call is TRBV12-3 or TRBV12-4, the J call TRBJ1-5, with 9 bases aligning to TRBD1. The V gene end was trimmed by 6 bases and the J gene end by 15 bases; junction bases not matched to a gene: 15. This CDR3 spans 14 amino acids. Here the CDR3 reads CASSIGQGILVLHF. CDR3 DNA: TGTGCCAGCAGCATAGGACAGGGGATCTTAGTATTGCATTTT.

This chain connects TRBV13 to TRBJ1-1; 9 positions agree with TRBD1. The V gene end was trimmed by 1 base and the J gene end by 4 bases; junction bases not matched to a gene: 4. CDR1 and CDR2 from the germline V gene are PRHDT and FYEKMQ (reference sequence). CDR3 size: 15 residues. Here the CDR3 DNA reads TGTGCCAGCAGCTTAGAGGACAGGGGAGGCACTGAAGCTTTCTTT. It encodes CASSLEDRGGTEAFF.

The V and J genes are TRBV3-1 and TRBJ2-1, with 7 nucleotides matching TRBD2. V was clipped by 4 bases and J by 4 bases; unmatched bases: 10. CDR3 length: 16 amino acids. Germline lookup yields CDR1 LGHDT and CDR2 YNNKEL (reference sequence). DNA of the CDR3: TGTGCCAGCAGCCGCAACGCGGGAGTTAGGTACAATGAGCAGTTCTTC. Protein: CASSRNAGVRYNEQFF.

This chain connects TRBV20-1 to TRBJ2-7, with D tentatively TRBD2 (5 bases). Trimming stripped 3 bases from V and 5 bases from J, with 8 bases between. Germline V gives CDR1 DFQATT, CDR2 SNEGSKA (reference sequence). CDR3 length: 11 amino acids. The CDR3, as DNA: TGCAGTGCTAGTTACGGGAACGAGCAGTACTTC. It translates to CSASYGNEQYF.

The chain joins TRBV2 to TRBJ1-4; no reliable D call. The CDR3 extends over 12 amino acids. V gave up 4 bases and J gave up 7 bases, with 7 bases separating them. Germline V gene data show CDR1 as SNHLY and CDR2 as FYNNEI. As DNA, the CDR3 is TGTGCCAGCAGTGGATCGGTTGAAAAACTGTTTTTT. Translated, it gives CASSGSVEKLFF.

The chain has TRBV5-4 and TRBJ1-2; possibly TRBD1 for D (6 bases). This CDR3 is built from 13 residues. Germline CDR1 is SGHNT and CDR2 is YYREEE (reference sequence). V lost 4 bases, J lost 6 bases, and 13 bases lay in between. CDR3 nucleotides: TGTGCCAGCAGCAAGGGGGAGGGGGATGGCTACACCTTC. It translates to CASSKGEGDGYTF.

The J gene is TRBJ2-2, the V gene TRBV15; D gene uncertain. The CDR3 has 12 residues. Germline V gives CDR1 LNHNV, CDR2 YYDKDF (reference sequence). Trimming removed 6 bases from V and 8 bases from J, with 10 bases in between. The CDR3 nucleotides are TGTGCCACCAGAGACCCGGAGGGGGAGCTGTTTTTT. Its translation is CATRDPEGELFF.

The chain recombines TRBV30 with TRBJ2-1; 7 bases are shared with TRBD2. The CDR3 loop spans 13 amino acids. Germline V gene data show CDR1 as GTSNPN and CDR2 as SVGIG (reference sequence). V was pared by 0 bases and J by 9 bases, with 5 bases of the junction left unmatched. The CDR3 sequence: CAWSVGLDGEQFF. DNA of the CDR3: TGTGCCTGGAGTGTCGGACTAGACGGTGAGCAGTTCTTC.

With respect to this clonotype: An end of the junction does not agree with germline; a read error may underlie this. The genes are TRBV6-2 or TRBV6-3 and TRBJ1-1; no clear D gene. The V gene's germline CDR1 is MNHEY and CDR2 SVGEGT. The CDR3 is 12 amino acids. The CDR3 here is CASSSQIAGFDF. CDR3 DNA sequence: TGTGCCAGCAGTTCGCAGATAGCCGGCTTCGACTTT.

The V gene is TRBV4-1, the J gene TRBJ2-4; 7 nucleotides line up with TRBD1. V gave up 3 bases and J gave up 8 bases; unmatched junction bases: 16. The length of the CDR3 is 17 residues. Germline assignment: CDR1 MGHRA and CDR2 YSYEKL. In DNA form, the CDR3 reads TGCGCCAGCAGCCAGCCCCCCTGGCGGCCCCAGGGGGACATTCAGTACTTC. It translates to CASSQPPWRPQGDIQYF.

This clonotype has more than one count but fewer than ten. The J gene is TRBJ1-4, the V gene TRBV2; D is unresolved. Looked up from germline, CDR1 is SNHLY and CDR2 is FYNNEI. The CDR3 is made up of 15 amino acids. V lost 5 bases to trimming and J lost 0 bases, with 10 bases between them. CDR3: CASSSRPATNEKLFF. The DNA for the CDR3 is TGTGCCAGCAGTTCTCGACCTGCAACTAATGAAAAACTGTTTTTT.

The chain links TRBV27 to TRBJ2-7; D is perhaps TRBD2 (6 bases). This CDR3 has 14 residues. The ends were cut back, 4 bases at V and 2 bases at J, with 12 bases in the middle. Germline-derived CDR1 and CDR2 are MNHEY and SMNVEV (reference sequence). CDR3: CASSSNRLAYEQYF. The CDR3 bases are TGTGCCAGCAGTTCTAACAGACTAGCCTACGAGCAGTACTTC.

The chain links TRBV29-1 to TRBJ2-5, with D perhaps TRBD2 (6 bases). This CDR3 has 14 amino acids. Germline V CDR1 and CDR2: SQVTM, ANQGSEA. Trimming took 4 bases from V and 5 from J, leaving 17 bases between them. The CDR3 sequence is CSVALAGSKETQYF. CDR3 sequence (DNA): TGCAGCGTTGCTCTTGCGGGGTCCAAGGAGACCCAGTACTTC.